A single sample is the source of the 9 T cell receptor beta chains below, sequenced in a study of T-cell reconstitution after alpha-beta-depleted transplantation in children. General study results and limits: T-cell counts and diversity at one year following transplant were attributed mainly to newly produced T cells.

Unique molecular identifiers were incorporated during preparation of the TCRbeta library. TCRdb independently ran MiXCR on the PCR reads; one entry per CDR3 protein. The sample has some 300,000 distinct CDR3 sequences; around 7.1% are singletons. Their antigen targets remain unknown. Source: peripheral blood, taken 360 days after TCRalphabeta/CD19-depleted stem cell transplant. The receptors were sampled from a female patient aged 2-15 years who had a stem cell transplant for Fanconi anemia, so the T cells may come from the graft donor.

This clonotype was found many times. The CDR3 nucleotides read TGTGCCAGCAGCTTACAGCGAACCGGGGAGCTGTTTTTT. Its protein product is CASSLQRTGELFF. The chain is built from TRBV7-3 and TRBJ2-2; D remains unclear. The ends were cut back, 2 bases at V and 5 bases at J, with 6 bases in the middle. This CDR3 comprises 13 residues. CDR1 and CDR2 from the germline V gene are SGHTA and FQGTGA.

This clonotype was seen many times. The chain has TRBV7-2 and TRBJ2-3; D gene ambiguous. Per germline, CDR1 SGHTA and CDR2 FQGNSA. V lost 1 base, J lost 8 bases, and 16 bases lay in between. The CDR3 totals 15 residues. In DNA, the CDR3 is TGTGCCAGCAGCTTAGTAGGACGGTTCCATTCTACGCAGTATTTT. This gives the protein CASSLVGRFHSTQYF.

V and J are TRBV5-1 and TRBJ1-2, with D maybe TRBD1 (6 bases). This CDR3 comprises 12 residues. With 8 bases removed from V and 3 bases from J, the gap between germline ends came to 11 bases. Germline CDR1 reads SGHRS; CDR2 reads YFSETQ. For the CDR3, the DNA is TGCGCCAGTCGACAGGCCGACTATGGCTACACCTTC. Residues: CASRQADYGYTF.

This clonotype showed up just a few times. This rearrangement joins TRBV2 to TRBJ1-5; 8 bases match TRBD1. CDR3 length: 14 amino acids. V lost 5 bases, J lost 11 bases, and 11 bases stayed unmatched. The V gene's germline CDR1 is SNHLY and CDR2 FYNNEI. The CDR3 nucleotides read TGTGCCAGCAGTACGGACAGGGCGTCTTCGGCCCAGCATTTT. This translates into CASSTDRASSAQHF.

The chain employs TRBV6-2 or TRBV6-3 and TRBJ2-7, with a tentative D call TRBD2 (6 bases). V lost 6 bases, J lost 0 bases, and 15 bases lay in between. This CDR3 is built from 15 residues. CDR1 is MNHEY, CDR2 SVGEGT, per germline. The DNA of the CDR3 is TGTGCCAGCAGCTTAACCGGGACTCCCTCCTACGAGCAGTACTTC. The encoded protein is CASSLTGTPSYEQYF.

The chain combines TRBV27 with TRBJ1-4; tentative D call: TRBD1 (5 bases). CDR1 is MNHEY and CDR2 is SMNVEV in the germline V gene (reference sequence). The CDR3 loop spans 17 amino acids. Trimming took 1 base from V and 6 from J, leaving 18 bases between them. This CDR3 reads CASSLFADLRDHEKLFF. Here the CDR3 DNA reads TGTGCCAGCAGTTTATTCGCAGATCTAAGGGACCATGAAAAACTGTTTTTT.

This clonotype was found a few times. The V gene is TRBV28, the J gene TRBJ2-2, with D unresolved. The CDR3 has 19 residues. Trimming left V 5 bases short and J 7 bases short, with 29 bases between. Per the germline V gene, CDR1 is MDHEN and CDR2 is SYDVKM. CDR3 bases: TGTGCCAGCAGTCCCCTGTCTGGCGACATTCGATCTACGATCGGGGAGCTGTTTTTT. Its protein product is CASSPLSGDIRSTIGELFF.

This clonotype has a count of ten or more. The chain combines TRBV6-1 with TRBJ2-5; D is perhaps TRBD2 (6 bases). Germline V lookup: CDR1 MNHNS, CDR2 SASEGT. The V end lost 5 bases, the J end lost 7 bases, and 26 bases lay between the germline ends. This CDR3 has 17 residues. CDR3 in DNA: TGTGCCAGCAGTCCATTCCCGGGAGTAGATAGCGTCGGGACCCAGTACTTC. It yields the protein CASSPFPGVDSVGTQYF.

This clonotype occurred many times. The chain employs TRBV5-1 and TRBJ2-2, with 11 bases identical to TRBD1. From germline, CDR1 is SGHRS and CDR2 YFSETQ. With 7 bases clipped from V and 4 bases from J, the junction kept 0 bases outside the gene matches. CDR3 length: 13 residues. CDR3 sequence: CASGTGGTGELFF. DNA for the CDR3: TGCGCCAGCGGGACAGGGGGCACCGGGGAGCTGTTTTTT. The whole variable domain, remainder taken from reference TRBV5-1 and TRBJ2-2, is KAGVTQTPRYLIKTRGQQVTLSCSPISGHRSVSWYQQTPGQGLQFLFEYFSETQRNKGNFPGRFSGRQFSNSRSEMNVSTLELGDSALYLCASGTGGTGELFFGEGSRLTVL.